Listed here are 2 T cell receptor beta chains from one sample, sequenced in a study of shared clonotypes between healthy human individuals. Naive CD8 populations comprised CD45RO-negative cells positively selected for CCR7, excluding terminally differentiated effector memory CD45RA+ cells. The assay was immunoSEQ multiplex PCR, and TCRdb's table has in-frame clones only and misses some. The sample contains nearly 2 million clones, over 85% of which appear only once. The sample was naive CD8+ T cells sorted from blood. The receptors originated from a man younger than 30 in good health.

The gene calls are TRBV7-2 and TRBJ2-3; D not resolved. Between the trimmed V and J ends, which lost 4 bases and 0 bases, there was a span of 8 bases. Germline CDR1 is SGHTA and CDR2 is FQGNSA. This CDR3 region has 14 residues. Here the CDR3 DNA reads TGTGCCAGCAGCTCTGGGTTTAGCACAGATACGCAGTATTTT. Protein product: CASSSGFSTDTQYF.

The chain employs TRBV9 and TRBJ2-6; D gene unclear. Germline V lookup: CDR1 SGDLS, CDR2 YYNGEE. The length of the CDR3 is 15 residues. The V end lost 3 bases, the J end lost 3 bases, and 10 bases lay between the germline ends. The CDR3 here is CASSEVTSGANVLTF. The CDR3 nucleotides are TGTGCCAGCAGCGAAGTTACGAGTGGGGCCAACGTCCTGACTTTC.